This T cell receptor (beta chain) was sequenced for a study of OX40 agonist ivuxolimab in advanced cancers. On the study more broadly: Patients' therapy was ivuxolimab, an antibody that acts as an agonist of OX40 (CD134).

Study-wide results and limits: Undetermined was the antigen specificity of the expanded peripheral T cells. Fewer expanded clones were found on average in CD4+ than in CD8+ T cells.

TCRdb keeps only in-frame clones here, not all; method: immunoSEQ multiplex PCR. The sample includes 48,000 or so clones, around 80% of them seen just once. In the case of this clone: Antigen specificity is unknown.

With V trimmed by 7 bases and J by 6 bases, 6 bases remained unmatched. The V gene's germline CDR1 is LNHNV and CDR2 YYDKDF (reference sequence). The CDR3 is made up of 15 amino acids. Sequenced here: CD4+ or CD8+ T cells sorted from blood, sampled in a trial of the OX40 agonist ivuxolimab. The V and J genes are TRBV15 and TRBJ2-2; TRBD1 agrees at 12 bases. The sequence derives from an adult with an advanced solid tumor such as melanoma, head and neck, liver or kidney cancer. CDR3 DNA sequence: TGTGCCACCAAGAGGGACAGGGGGCACTCCGGGGAGCTGTTTTTT. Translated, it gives CATKRDRGHSGELFF.